Listed below are T cell receptor beta chains from one sample, sequenced in a study of blood T cell repertoires in COVID-19. Sequenced by immunoSEQ multiplex PCR; TCRdb stores in-frame clones only, minus some. The sample lists some 77,000 clones; 70% to 85% were seen once. Source material: peripheral blood. These receptor sequences come from a man aged 65 to 85 with acute or convalescent COVID-19. The conserved cysteine and the conserved F or W are not part of the CDR3 here. The D gene is left open where the match is weak.

v_call: TRBV19
d_call: TRBD1
j_call: TRBJ1-3
cdr3_aa: ASRGQGSGNTIY

v_call: TRBV3-1/TRBV3-2
d_call: TRBD1
j_call: TRBJ1-2
cdr3_aa: ASSQDLISTGDGYT

v_call: TRBV3-1/TRBV3-2
d_call: TRBD1
j_call: TRBJ2-7
cdr3_aa: ASSQDLLGQGFYEQY

v_call: TRBV5-4
d_call: TRBD2
j_call: TRBJ2-1
cdr3_aa: ASSPTSGKFNEQF

v_call: TRBV18
d_call: .
j_call: TRBJ2-5
cdr3_aa: ASSPVGPGQGETQY

v_call: TRBV2
d_call: .
j_call: TRBJ1-1
cdr3_aa: ASSKGVSTEAF

v_call: TRBV30
d_call: .
j_call: TRBJ2-2
cdr3_aa: AWTFLESGELF

v_call: TRBV28
d_call: TRBD1
j_call: TRBJ2-7
cdr3_aa: ASSPGTAIYEQY

v_call: TRBV5-6
d_call: .
j_call: TRBJ2-1
cdr3_aa: ASSQEDEQF

v_call: TRBV5-1
d_call: TRBD2
j_call: TRBJ2-6
cdr3_aa: ASSLRRGTSRGRAGANVLT

v_call: TRBV3-1/TRBV3-2
d_call: .
j_call: TRBJ2-7
cdr3_aa: ASASGTDSYEQY

v_call: TRBV11-2
d_call: .
j_call: TRBJ1-5
cdr3_aa: ASSLGAGVGQPQH

v_call: TRBV28
d_call: .
j_call: TRBJ1-1
cdr3_aa: ASSFPFLGTEAF

v_call: TRBV6-6
d_call: .
j_call: TRBJ2-2
cdr3_aa: ASSPVLTNTGELF

v_call: TRBV3-1/TRBV3-2
d_call: .
j_call: TRBJ2-2
cdr3_aa: ASSPRGTPNTGELF

v_call: TRBV14
d_call: .
j_call: TRBJ1-2
cdr3_aa: ASSSRDTNQNYGYT

v_call: TRBV6-5
d_call: TRBD1
j_call: TRBJ1-2
cdr3_aa: ASSSPGQFHGYT

v_call: TRBV20-1
d_call: TRBD1
j_call: TRBJ1-2
cdr3_aa: SASLTGGAFGYT

v_call: TRBV28
d_call: .
j_call: TRBJ1-4
cdr3_aa: ASGSTAPLGYEKLF

v_call: TRBV5-1
d_call: TRBD2
j_call: TRBJ2-1
cdr3_aa: ASQAGVENNEQF

v_call: TRBV5-1
d_call: TRBD2
j_call: TRBJ2-7
cdr3_aa: ASSFSGTSGSASYEQY

v_call: TRBV6-1
d_call: .
j_call: TRBJ1-2
cdr3_aa: ASSEVGTDGYT

v_call: TRBV19
d_call: TRBD1
j_call: TRBJ1-1
cdr3_aa: ASSKGTVEAF

v_call: TRBV4-2
d_call: TRBD2
j_call: TRBJ2-5
cdr3_aa: ASSRRLAGGETQY

v_call: TRBV5-6
d_call: .
j_call: TRBJ1-2
cdr3_aa: ASSFGPDRPGNGYT

v_call: TRBV24-1
d_call: .
j_call: TRBJ2-1
cdr3_aa: ATSDSSGFQNEQF

v_call: TRBV5-4
d_call: TRBD1
j_call: TRBJ1-1
cdr3_aa: ASSVETGGLTEAF

v_call: TRBV19
d_call: TRBD1
j_call: TRBJ1-2
cdr3_aa: ASSIGTGVGYT